These 15 T cell receptor beta chains were sequenced from one sample in a study of OX40 agonist ivuxolimab in advanced cancers. Assay used: immunoSEQ multiplex PCR; TCRdb lists only in-frame clones, some missing. The profile covers roughly 56,000 clones, with around 88% appearing a single time and over 2% taken by the ten largest. The sample was CD4+ or CD8+ T cells sorted from blood, taken in a trial of the OX40 agonist ivuxolimab. Source of these receptors: an adult with an advanced solid tumor such as melanoma, head and neck, liver or kidney cancer.

This clone has just one count. This sequence joins TRBV5-1 and TRBJ2-7, with 10 bases identical to TRBD1. V lost 5 bases, J lost 6 bases, and 11 bases stayed unmatched. The CDR3 loop spans 15 amino acids. Germline loops: CDR1 SGHRS, CDR2 YFSETQ. DNA for the CDR3: TGCGCCAGCAGACTGCCCGAGACAGGGGGCGGCGAGCAGTACTTC. This translates into CASRLPETGGGEQYF.

This chain joins TRBV7-9 and TRBJ1-1; D gene unclear. Germline CDR1 and CDR2: SEHNR and FQNEAQ (reference sequence). Deletions cut 5 bases from V and 1 base from J, with 8 bases between. The CDR3 has 13 residues. CDR3 protein: CASSPRQNTEAFF. For the CDR3, the DNA is TGTGCCAGCAGCCCCCGCCAGAACACTGAAGCTTTCTTT.

V gene TRBV7-9 combines with J gene TRBJ1-1; unclear D gene. The V end was cut by 4 bases, the J end by 4 bases, with 10 bases between. This CDR3 contains 13 residues. The germline V gene has CDR1 SEHNR and CDR2 FQNEAQ (reference sequence). The CDR3 sequence is CASSSRRGTEAFF. CDR3 bases: TGTGCCAGCAGCTCCCGACGTGGCACTGAAGCTTTCTTT.

This chain uses TRBV4-2 with TRBJ1-1, with 7 bases lining up with TRBD1. With 4 bases clipped from V and 5 bases from J, the junction kept 4 bases outside the gene matches. The CDR3 loop spans 13 amino acids. Germline CDR1 LGHNA, CDR2 YNFKEQ. CDR3 DNA: TGTGCCAGCAGCCCGTCAGGGGGAACTGAAGCTTTCTTT. It translates to CASSPSGGTEAFF.

V gene TRBV11-1 combines with J gene TRBJ1-1, with D possibly being TRBD1 (6 bases). The V end lost 5 bases, the J end lost 5 bases, and 21 bases lay between the germline ends. CDR1 and CDR2 from the germline V gene are SGHAT and FQDESV (reference sequence). CDR3 length: 16 amino acids. The CDR3 nucleotides are TGTGCCAGCAGCCTCGCAGACAGGAGCCGGGCTACTGAAGCTTTCTTT. Translated, it gives CASSLADRSRATEAFF.

The J gene is TRBJ1-1, the V gene TRBV7-8; D is possibly TRBD1 (5 bases). Deletions cut 2 bases from V and 0 bases from J, with 7 bases between. There are 14 residues in the CDR3. Germline V lookup: CDR1 SGHVS, CDR2 FQNEAQ. For the CDR3, the DNA is TGTGCCAGCAGCTTACAGACAGTGAACACTGAAGCTTTCTTT. Translating it yields CASSLQTVNTEAFF.

The chain carries TRBV7-9 and TRBJ1-2; D uncertain. The CDR3 sequence is 13 residues long. Germline-derived CDR1 and CDR2 are SEHNR and FQNEAQ (reference sequence). V was clipped by 3 bases and J by 6 bases, with 11 bases between them. The CDR3 loop is CASSLEGGNGYTF. In nucleotides, the CDR3 is TGTGCCAGCAGCTTGGAGGGAGGAAATGGCTACACCTTC.

This chain links TRBV7-2 with TRBJ2-2, with a weak D call TRBD2 (6 bases). CDR3 length: 15 residues. In germline, CDR1 is SGHTA, CDR2 FQGNSA. Trimming shortened V by 5 bases and J by 5 bases, and 15 bases separated the two germline ends. CDR3 nucleotides: TGTGCCAGCAGCCGGGGGAACCCTGGTACCGGGGAGCTGTTTTTT. Translation: CASSRGNPGTGELFF.

The V call is TRBV28, the J call TRBJ1-2; 10 bases agree with TRBD1. Losses at the gene ends were 5 bases for V and 4 bases for J; bases not matched to a gene: 4. This CDR3 is 14 amino acids long. CDR1 and CDR2 (germline): MDHEN, SYDVKM. Here the CDR3 reads CASSPTGGLYGYTF. The CDR3 nucleotides read TGTGCCAGCAGTCCGACAGGGGGCCTCTATGGCTACACCTTC.

The gene calls are TRBV7-6 and TRBJ2-1; tentatively, D is TRBD2 (7 bases). Germline V lookup: CDR1 SGHVS, CDR2 FNYEAQ. The CDR3 spans 16 residues. The germline V and J ends were trimmed by 4 bases and 4 bases, with 17 bases remaining between them. The CDR3 bases are TGTGCCAGCAGCTCACTAATGGGGGGGCGATACAATGAGCAGTTCTTC. As protein: CASSSLMGGRYNEQFF.

V and J are TRBV4-2 and TRBJ2-7; D not certain. This CDR3 has 14 residues. Deletions cut 1 base from V and 1 base from J, with 8 bases between. The germline V gene encodes CDR1 LGHNA and CDR2 YNFKEQ. The CDR3 loop reads CASSQGPESYEQYF. CDR3 coding DNA: TGTGCCAGCAGCCAAGGGCCTGAATCCTACGAGCAGTACTTC.

This rearrangement joins TRBV12-2 to TRBJ1-1. TRBV12-2 is assigned pseudogene status. This CDR3 is 18 amino acids long. The CDR3 here is CASRLASGASPLNTEAFF. The CDR3 nucleotides read TGTGCAAGTCGCTTAGCGAGCGGGGCATCCCCTCTAAACACTGAAGCTTTCTTT.

This chain uses TRBV7-8 with TRBJ1-6, with D perhaps TRBD1 (5 bases). CDR3 size: 13 residues. The germline V gene encodes CDR1 SGHVS and CDR2 FQNEAQ. V lost 5 bases and J lost 6, with 8 bases in between. The CDR3 region is CASSRDGNSPLHF. CDR3 DNA sequence: TGTGCCAGCAGCCGGGACGGTAATTCACCCCTCCACTTT.

The genes are TRBV18 and TRBJ2-7; 8 nucleotides line up with TRBD1. This CDR3 spans 14 amino acids. Germline V gene lookup returns CDR1 KGHSH and CDR2 LQKENI. V trimming: 6 bases; J trimming: 2 bases; junction bases outside the gene matches: 6. The CDR3: CASSQGQGAYEQYF. The CDR3 nucleotides are TGTGCCAGCTCCCAAGGACAGGGAGCCTACGAGCAGTACTTC.

The rearrangement links TRBV5-1 to TRBJ2-3, with a weak D call TRBD2 (5 bases). The CDR3 spans 16 residues. V was trimmed by 0 bases and J by 2 bases, leaving 13 bases between them. Germline V lookup: CDR1 SGHRS, CDR2 YFSETQ. The CDR3 loop reads CASSLASGGYTDTQYF. The CDR3 bases are TGCGCCAGCAGCTTGGCCAGCGGTGGTTACACAGATACGCAGTATTTT.